The clone carrying this T cell receptor beta chain appeared many times. The target antigen is unknown. Libraries were prepared by immunoSEQ multiplex PCR; TCRdb keeps only in-frame clonotypes and omits some of them. The specimen has 13,000 or so clones, none found just once. These data come from a study of T cells after posttransplantation cyclophosphamide. Germline-derived CDR1 and CDR2 are MNHEY and SVGAGI. The ends were cut back, 5 bases at V and 6 bases at J, with 5 bases in the middle. The length of the CDR3 is 11 residues. Study results and caveats: Recipient CMV seropositivity and CMV reactivation strongly tracked TRB clonality. Blood and skin or GI T cell repertoires showed limited TRB overlap.

The sequencing sample was made of PBMCs. This rearrangement joins TRBV6-5 to TRBJ2-1; D gene unclear. This clonotype was sampled from a woman in her thirties or forties in good health, CMV-negative, and a related stem cell transplant donor. DNA for the CDR3: TGTGCCAGCAGTCTCCTCAATGAGCAGTTCTTC. Protein sequence: CASSLLNEQFF.